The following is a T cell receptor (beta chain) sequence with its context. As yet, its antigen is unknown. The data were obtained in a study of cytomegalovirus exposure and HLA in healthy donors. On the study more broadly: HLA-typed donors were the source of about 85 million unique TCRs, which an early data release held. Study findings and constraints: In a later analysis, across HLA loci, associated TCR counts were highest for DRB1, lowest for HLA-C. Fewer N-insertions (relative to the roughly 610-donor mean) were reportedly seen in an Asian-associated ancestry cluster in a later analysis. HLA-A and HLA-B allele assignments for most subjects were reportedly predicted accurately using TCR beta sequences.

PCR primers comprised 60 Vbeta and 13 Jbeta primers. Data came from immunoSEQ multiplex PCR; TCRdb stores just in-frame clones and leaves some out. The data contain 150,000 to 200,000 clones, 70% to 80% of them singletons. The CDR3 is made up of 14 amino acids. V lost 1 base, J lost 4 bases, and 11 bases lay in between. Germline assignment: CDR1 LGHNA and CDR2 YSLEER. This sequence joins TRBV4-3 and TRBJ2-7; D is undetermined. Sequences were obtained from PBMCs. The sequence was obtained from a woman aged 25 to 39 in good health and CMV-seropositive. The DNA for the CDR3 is TGCGCCAGCAGCCAAGGAGGCTCTCAATACGAGCAGTACTTC. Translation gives CASSQGGSQYEQYF.